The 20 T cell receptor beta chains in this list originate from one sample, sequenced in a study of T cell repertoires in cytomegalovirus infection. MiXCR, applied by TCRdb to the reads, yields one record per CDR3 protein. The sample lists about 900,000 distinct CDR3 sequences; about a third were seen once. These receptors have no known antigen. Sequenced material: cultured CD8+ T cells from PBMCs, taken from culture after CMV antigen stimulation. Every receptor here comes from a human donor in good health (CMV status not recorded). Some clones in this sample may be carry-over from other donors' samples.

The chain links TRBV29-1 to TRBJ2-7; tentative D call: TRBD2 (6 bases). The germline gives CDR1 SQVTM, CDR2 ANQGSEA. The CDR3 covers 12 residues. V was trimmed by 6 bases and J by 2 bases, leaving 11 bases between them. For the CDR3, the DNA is TGCAGCGTAGGCCCGGGAGCCTACGAGCAGTACTTC. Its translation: CSVGPGAYEQYF.

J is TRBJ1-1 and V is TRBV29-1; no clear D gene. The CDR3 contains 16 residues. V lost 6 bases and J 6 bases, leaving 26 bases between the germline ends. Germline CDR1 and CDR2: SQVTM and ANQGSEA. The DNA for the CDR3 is TGCAGCGTAGCCTACGGTCAGACCAGCACTGAAGCTGAAGCTTTCTTT. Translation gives CSVAYGQTSTEAEAFF.

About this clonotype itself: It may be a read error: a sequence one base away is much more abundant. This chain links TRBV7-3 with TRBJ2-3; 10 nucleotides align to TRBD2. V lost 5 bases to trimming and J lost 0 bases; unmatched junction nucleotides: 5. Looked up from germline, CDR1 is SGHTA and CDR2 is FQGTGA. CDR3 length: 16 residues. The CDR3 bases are TGTGCCAGCAGCATAGCTAGCGGGGGTAGCACAGATACGCAGTATTTT. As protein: CASSIASGGSTDTQYF.

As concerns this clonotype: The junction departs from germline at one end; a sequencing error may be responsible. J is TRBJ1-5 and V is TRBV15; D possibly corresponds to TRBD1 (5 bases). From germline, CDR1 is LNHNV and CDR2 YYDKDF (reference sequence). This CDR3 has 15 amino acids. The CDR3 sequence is CVTSRDRGGGQPQHF. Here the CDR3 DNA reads TGTGTCACCAGCAGAGATCGCGGGGGGGGTCAGCCCCAGCATTTT.

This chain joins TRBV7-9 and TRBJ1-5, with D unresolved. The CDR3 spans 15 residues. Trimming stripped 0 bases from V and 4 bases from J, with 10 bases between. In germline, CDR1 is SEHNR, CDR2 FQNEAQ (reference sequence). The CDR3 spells CASSLAAEANQPQHF. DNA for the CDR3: TGTGCCAGCAGCTTAGCGGCGGAGGCTAATCAGCCCCAGCATTTT.

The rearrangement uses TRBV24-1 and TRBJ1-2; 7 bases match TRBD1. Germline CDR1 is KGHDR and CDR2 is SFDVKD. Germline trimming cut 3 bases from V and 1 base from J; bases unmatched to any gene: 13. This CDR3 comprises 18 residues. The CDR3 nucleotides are TGTGCCACCAGTGATAATAGGGGAGGGGACAGTTATAACTATGGCTACACCTTC. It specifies CATSDNRGGDSYNYGYTF.

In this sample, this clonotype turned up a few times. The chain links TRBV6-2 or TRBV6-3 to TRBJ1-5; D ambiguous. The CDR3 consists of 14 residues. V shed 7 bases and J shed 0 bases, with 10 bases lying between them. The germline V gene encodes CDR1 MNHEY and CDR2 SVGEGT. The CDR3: CASKGSYSNQPQHF. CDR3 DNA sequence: TGTGCCAGCAAGGGATCTTATAGCAATCAGCCCCAGCATTTT.

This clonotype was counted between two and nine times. The CDR3 protein is CASSERGHQETQYF. CDR3 coding DNA: TGTGCCAGCAGCGAAAGAGGGCATCAAGAGACCCAGTACTTC. This chain connects TRBV7-6 to TRBJ2-5, with a possible D match to TRBD2 (5 bases). Trimming stripped 5 bases from V and 2 bases from J, with 12 bases between. The germline V gene encodes CDR1 SGHVS and CDR2 FNYEAQ. This CDR3 is built from 14 residues.

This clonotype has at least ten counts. CDR3 sequence reads: CASSAVAGGGGYTF. The CDR3 coding sequence is TGTGCCAGCAGCGCCGTCGCAGGGGGCGGGGGCTACACCTTC. The V gene is TRBV7-8, the J gene TRBJ1-2; 8 bases are shared with TRBD1. Germline V gene data show CDR1 as SGHVS and CDR2 as FQNEAQ. The CDR3 contains 14 residues. V was clipped by 5 bases and J by 8 bases; unmatched bases: 10.

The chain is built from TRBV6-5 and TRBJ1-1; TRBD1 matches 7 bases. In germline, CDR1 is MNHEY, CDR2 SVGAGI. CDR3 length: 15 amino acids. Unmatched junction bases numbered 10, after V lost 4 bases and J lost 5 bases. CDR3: CASSFSPQGWTEAFF. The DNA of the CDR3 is TGTGCCAGCAGTTTTTCACCACAGGGGTGGACTGAAGCTTTCTTT.

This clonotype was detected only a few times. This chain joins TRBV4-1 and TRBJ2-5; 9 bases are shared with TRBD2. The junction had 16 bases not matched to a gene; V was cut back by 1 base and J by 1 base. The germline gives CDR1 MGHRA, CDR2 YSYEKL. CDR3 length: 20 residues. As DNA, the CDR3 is TGCGCCAGCAGCCAAGGAAGTGTAGCGGGAGTGATACAAATCCAAGAGACCCAGTACTTC. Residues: CASSQGSVAGVIQIQETQYF.

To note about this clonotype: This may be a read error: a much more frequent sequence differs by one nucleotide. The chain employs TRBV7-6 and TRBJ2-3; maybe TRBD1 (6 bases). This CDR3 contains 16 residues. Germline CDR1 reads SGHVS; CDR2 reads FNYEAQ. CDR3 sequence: CASILAGGQGTHTQYF. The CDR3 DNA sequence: TGTGCCAGCATCTTAGCAGGAGGCCAGGGGACACATACGCAGTATTTT.

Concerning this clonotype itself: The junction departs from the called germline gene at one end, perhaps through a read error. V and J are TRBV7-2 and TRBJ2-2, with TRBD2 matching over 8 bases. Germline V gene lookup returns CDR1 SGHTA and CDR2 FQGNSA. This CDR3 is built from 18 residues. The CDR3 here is CANSLAGTAASNTGELFF. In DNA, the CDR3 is TGTGCCAACAGCTTAGCGGGGACGGCGGCCTCGAACACCGGGGAGCTGTTTTTT.

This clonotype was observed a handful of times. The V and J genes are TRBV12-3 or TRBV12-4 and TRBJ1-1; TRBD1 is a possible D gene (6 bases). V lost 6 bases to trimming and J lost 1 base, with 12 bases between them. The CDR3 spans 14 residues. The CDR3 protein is CASSAGEWNTEAFF. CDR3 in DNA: TGTGCCAGCAGCGCAGGGGAATGGAACACTGAAGCTTTCTTT.

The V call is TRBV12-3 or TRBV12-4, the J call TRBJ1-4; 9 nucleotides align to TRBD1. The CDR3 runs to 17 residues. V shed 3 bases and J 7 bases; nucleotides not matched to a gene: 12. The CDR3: CASSFGTGKLAREKLFF. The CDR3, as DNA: TGTGCCAGCAGTTTCGGGACAGGGAAGCTTGCGCGTGAAAAACTGTTTTTT.

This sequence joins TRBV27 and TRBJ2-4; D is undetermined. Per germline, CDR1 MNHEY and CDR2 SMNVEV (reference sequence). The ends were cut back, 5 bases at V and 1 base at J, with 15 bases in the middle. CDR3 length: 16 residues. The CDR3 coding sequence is TGTGCCAGCAGTCCCAGCCCCCCGAGGGCCAAAAACATTCAGTACTTC. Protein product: CASSPSPPRAKNIQYF.

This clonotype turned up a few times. The CDR3 region is CASSLGREKTEAFF. The CDR3 DNA reads as TGTGCCAGCAGCTTAGGCAGGGAAAAAACTGAAGCTTTCTTT. The chain couples TRBV7-9 to TRBJ1-1; tentatively, D is TRBD1 (5 bases). The germline V gene encodes CDR1 SEHNR and CDR2 FQNEAQ (reference sequence). The CDR3 length is 14 residues. V was trimmed by 1 base and J by 5 bases, leaving 11 bases between them.

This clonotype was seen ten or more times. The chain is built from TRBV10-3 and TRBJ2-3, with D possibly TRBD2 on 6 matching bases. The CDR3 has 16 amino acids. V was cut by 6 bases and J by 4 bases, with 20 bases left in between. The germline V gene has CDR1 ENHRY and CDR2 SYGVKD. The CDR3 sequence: CAIRTAGPRTPDTQYF. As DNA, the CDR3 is TGTGCCATCAGGACCGCGGGACCGCGTACACCAGATACGCAGTATTTT.

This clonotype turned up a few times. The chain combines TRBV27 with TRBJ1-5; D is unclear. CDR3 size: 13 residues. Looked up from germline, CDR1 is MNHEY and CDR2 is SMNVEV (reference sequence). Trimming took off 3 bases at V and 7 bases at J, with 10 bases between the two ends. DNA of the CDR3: TGTGCCAGCAGTTTTGGCAGGAGGCAGCCCCAGCATTTT. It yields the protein CASSFGRRQPQHF.

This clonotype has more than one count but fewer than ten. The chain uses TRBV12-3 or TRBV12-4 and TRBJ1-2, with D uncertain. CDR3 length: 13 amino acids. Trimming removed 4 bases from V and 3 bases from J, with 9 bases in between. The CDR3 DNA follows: TGTGCCAGCAGTTGGGATATTGACTATGGCTACACCTTC. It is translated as CASSWDIDYGYTF.